The 5 T cell receptor beta chains in this list originate from one sample, sequenced in a study of cytomegalovirus exposure and HLA in healthy donors. Primers included in the PCR were 60 Vbeta and 13 Jbeta primers. Measured with immunoSEQ multiplex PCR; TCRdb has only the in-frame clones, and not every one. The table lists about 180,000 clones, around 75% of them singletons, with over 2.5% in the top ten. The sample comprised PBMCs. The receptors here all came from a male donor in good health and CMV-seronegative.

J is TRBJ1-2 and V is TRBV6-1; 8 bases are a match to TRBD1. There are 13 residues in the CDR3. J was trimmed by 3 bases and V by 6 bases; bases with no gene match: 3. Germline CDR1 is MNHNS and CDR2 is SASEGT. The CDR3 protein is CASSETGDYGYTF. The CDR3 bases are TGTGCCAGCAGCGAGACAGGGGACTATGGCTACACCTTC.

The V gene is TRBV28, the J gene TRBJ2-3, with 10 bases matching TRBD2. V was pared by 8 bases and J by 2 bases, with 4 bases of the junction left unmatched. The CDR3 length is 14 residues. Looked up from germline, CDR1 is MDHEN and CDR2 is SYDVKM. This chain's CDR3 is CASRLAGATDTQYF. CDR3 DNA sequence: TGTGCCAGCCGCCTAGCGGGAGCCACAGATACGCAGTATTTT.

This clone was counted a single time. This sequence joins TRBV30 and TRBJ2-7; 12 bases line up with TRBD1. Unmatched junction bases numbered 5, after V lost 7 bases and J lost 4 bases. The CDR3 runs to 13 residues. Germline V gives CDR1 GTSNPN, CDR2 SVGIG (reference sequence). DNA of the CDR3: TGTGCCTTGTGGGACAGGGGGCGGTACGAGCAGTACTTC. It specifies CALWDRGRYEQYF.

About this clone: Compared with germline, one end of the junction differs, possibly owing to a read error. Other DNA sequences in the sample encode the same CDR3. V gene TRBV7-9 combines with J gene TRBJ2-7; D call uncertain. From germline, CDR1 is SEHNR and CDR2 FQNEAQ (reference sequence). CDR3 length: 11 amino acids. The DNA for the CDR3 is TGTTCCAGCAGCCTGTCCTACGAGCAGTACTTC. Translation: CSSSLSYEQYF.

The chain employs TRBV27 and TRBJ1-5, with a weak D call TRBD1 (5 bases). Germline V gene lookup returns CDR1 MNHEY and CDR2 SMNVEV (reference sequence). The CDR3 totals 16 residues. Trimming left V 0 bases short and J 7 bases short, with 16 bases between. The CDR3: CASSLSKPSGGQPQHF. The CDR3, as DNA: TGTGCCAGCAGTTTATCAAAACCCTCCGGGGGACAGCCCCAGCATTTT.